This entry lists 29 T cell receptor beta chains sequenced from one sample in a study of blood T cell repertoires in COVID-19. Assay: immunoSEQ multiplex PCR; the TCRdb copy retains only in-frame clones and omits some. The sample gives 70,000 or so clones, over 85% of which show up once; about 9% is in the top ten. The sequencing input was peripheral blood. The receptors were sampled from a human donor in a cohort sampled during active COVID-19.

V gene TRBV11-2 combines with J gene TRBJ2-5; possibly TRBD1 for D (6 bases). Germline CDR1 reads SGHAT; CDR2 reads FQNNGV. Trimming cost V 5 bases and J 7 bases, with 11 bases left between them. The CDR3 covers 12 residues. The CDR3 nucleotides are TGTGCCAGCAGCCCACCAGGGGTGACCCAGTACTTC. Translation: CASSPPGVTQYF.

The chain couples TRBV5-4 to TRBJ2-7; possible D gene TRBD1, 7 bases. The CDR3 is 15 amino acids. The germline V gene has CDR1 SGHNT and CDR2 YYREEE (reference sequence). V was cut by 4 bases and J by 0 bases, with 14 bases left in between. The chain's CDR3 is CASSPRGQTSYEQYF. The CDR3 DNA reads as TGTGCCAGCAGCCCGCGGGGACAGACCTCCTACGAGCAGTACTTC.

The DNA for the CDR3 is TGTGCCAGCAGCCAAAGCGGGAGCCGGGAGACCCAGTACTTC. This gives the protein CASSQSGSRETQYF. The V and J genes are TRBV7-2 and TRBJ2-5; TRBD2 aligns across 8 bases. The CDR3 length is 14 residues. From germline, CDR1 is SGHTA and CDR2 FQGNSA. V was pared by 5 bases and J by 5 bases, with 7 bases of the junction left unmatched.

CDR3 amino acids: CASSFPGTSTEAFF. CDR3 DNA: TGTGCCAGCAGCTTTCCCGGGACAAGTACTGAAGCTTTCTTT. The chain links TRBV5-6 to TRBJ1-1; tentative D call: TRBD1 (6 bases). CDR1 and CDR2 from the germline V gene are SGHDT and YYEEEE. CDR3 size: 14 residues. V was trimmed by 2 bases and J by 5 bases, leaving 13 bases between them. The full variable domain, completed using reference TRBV5-6 and TRBJ1-1, is DAGVTQSPTHLIKTRGQQVTLRCSPKSGHDTVSWYQQALGQGPQFIFQYYEEEERQRGNFPDRFSGHQFPNYSSELNVNALLLGDSALYLCASSFPGTSTEAFFGQGTRLTVV.

This chain uses TRBV6-1 with TRBJ2-7, with TRBD2 identical over 7 bases. The CDR3 spans 14 residues. Germline loops: CDR1 MNHNS, CDR2 SASEGT. Trimming at V came to 1 base and at J to 2 bases, leaving 2 bases not matched to a gene. In DNA form, the CDR3 reads TGTGCCAGCAGTGAAGGGGGGGGTCCCTACGAGCAGTACTTC. Translated: CASSEGGGPYEQYF.

The chain combines TRBV18 with TRBJ1-6; weak D call: TRBD1 (5 bases). The CDR3 totals 15 residues. V was pared by 1 base and J by 8 bases, with 12 bases between. Germline values: CDR1 KGHSH, CDR2 LQKENI. This chain's CDR3 is CASSPQGEVYSPLHF. CDR3 DNA: TGTGCCAGCTCACCACAAGGGGAAGTTTATTCACCCCTCCACTTT.

The genes are TRBV9 and TRBJ2-7, with 9 bases lining up with TRBD1. The CDR3 runs 15 residues. Germline CDR1 is SGDLS and CDR2 is YYNGEE. V was clipped by 3 bases and J by 3 bases; unmatched bases: 7. As DNA, the CDR3 is TGTGCCAGCAGCGCGCAGACAGGGGGTGGCTACGAGCAGTACTTC. Translated: CASSAQTGGGYEQYF.

This chain connects TRBV7-6 to TRBJ2-7; 9 bases are a match to TRBD1. Trimming removed 5 bases from V and 1 base from J; junction bases left unmatched: 6. The length of the CDR3 is 15 residues. Germline assignment: CDR1 SGHVS and CDR2 FNYEAQ. The CDR3 DNA is TGTGCCAGCAGCCGGCTAGGGACAGGGTCCTACGAGCAGTACTTC. This codes for CASSRLGTGSYEQYF.

Concerning this clone itself: One end of the junction does not line up with germline, which may come from a read error. J is TRBJ2-5 and V is TRBV7-7; D perhaps matches TRBD2 (5 bases). CDR1 is SSHAT, CDR2 FNYEAQ, per germline (reference sequence). The CDR3 runs to 15 residues. The CDR3 is CASSLAQASQETQYF. The CDR3, as DNA: TGTGCTAGCAGCTTAGCGCAGGCATCCCAAGAGACCCAGTACTTC.

The V and J genes are TRBV28 and TRBJ2-7; D is possibly TRBD2 (5 bases). The germline CDR1 and CDR2 sequences are MDHEN and SYDVKM. This CDR3 comprises 13 residues. The ends were cut back, 10 bases at V and 2 bases at J, with 15 bases in the middle. The CDR3 coding sequence is TGTGCCACCTCCGTCGGGGTTACCTACGAGCAGTACTTC. This translates into CATSVGVTYEQYF.

The gene calls are TRBV27 and TRBJ2-7, with 9 bases lining up with TRBD1. The germline CDR1 and CDR2 sequences are MNHEY and SMNVEV (reference sequence). This CDR3 is built from 15 residues. V was clipped by 3 bases and J by 3 bases; unmatched bases: 6. The DNA for the CDR3 is TGTGCCAGCAGTTTGGGACAGGGTATAATCTACGAGCAGTACTTC. Protein product: CASSLGQGIIYEQYF.

This sequence joins TRBV30 and TRBJ2-7; D gene unclear. This CDR3 contains 12 residues. Germline CDR1 reads GTSNPN; CDR2 reads SVGIG (reference sequence). Deletions cut 5 bases from V and 1 base from J, with 9 bases between. DNA for the CDR3: TGTGCCTGGTCAATTAGTTCCTACGAGCAGTACTTC. Amino acid sequence: CAWSISSYEQYF.

The J gene is TRBJ2-7, the V gene TRBV6-5, with TRBD1 identical over 10 bases. The CDR3 length is 15 residues. Germline V gene sequence: CDR1 MNHEY, CDR2 SVGAGI. J gave up 4 bases and V 4 bases, and 7 bases lay outside the gene matches. The chain's CDR3 is CASSFRDRGGYEQYF. The CDR3 DNA reads as TGTGCCAGCAGTTTCCGGGACAGGGGAGGGTACGAGCAGTACTTC.

The rearrangement links TRBV27 to TRBJ2-5, with 9 bases identical to TRBD1. The germline CDR1 and CDR2 sequences are MNHEY and SMNVEV (reference sequence). The CDR3 is 16 residues long. The ends lost 6 bases at V and 3 bases at J; junction bases unmatched: 11. For the CDR3, the DNA is TGTGCCAGCAGGGCGTTGGGACAGGGAAGGGAAGAGACCCAGTACTTC. It yields the protein CASRALGQGREETQYF.

The chain joins TRBV2 to TRBJ1-1, with no clear D. Trimming took off 2 bases at V and 6 bases at J, with 10 bases between the two ends. The CDR3 extends over 13 amino acids. The V gene's germline CDR1 is SNHLY and CDR2 FYNNEI. CDR3: CASSEREGAEAFF. In DNA form, the CDR3 reads TGTGCCAGCAGTGAAAGGGAGGGTGCTGAAGCTTTCTTT.

This chain joins TRBV19 and TRBJ1-2, with 8 bases identical to TRBD1. Germline lookup yields CDR1 LNHDA and CDR2 SQIVND (reference sequence). Trimming cost V 5 bases and J 7 bases; bases outside gene matches: 12. The CDR3 covers 15 residues. CDR3 sequence (DNA): TGTGCCAGTAGTGCCGACAGGGGCGGATTCGGTGGCTACACCTTC. As protein: CASSADRGGFGGYTF.

This clone came up once. The chain is built from TRBV18 and TRBJ2-5, with 7 bases fitting TRBD1. The CDR3 loop spans 18 amino acids. In germline, CDR1 is KGHSH, CDR2 LQKENI. J lost 4 bases, V lost 3 bases, and 17 bases had no gene match. The CDR3 reads CASSPRGTEGSKRETQYF. The CDR3, as DNA: TGTGCCAGCTCACCGAGAGGGACAGAAGGGTCCAAGAGAGAGACCCAGTACTTC.

The chain joins TRBV27 to TRBJ2-1; 8 positions match TRBD1. Germline V gene sequence: CDR1 MNHEY, CDR2 SMNVEV (reference sequence). V gave up 7 bases and J gave up 6 bases; unmatched junction bases: 14. The CDR3 extends over 16 amino acids. CDR3 nucleotide sequence: TGTGCCAGCAACCACTTTGTGACAGGGGCGGGCAATGAGCAGTTCTTC. Protein sequence: CASNHFVTGAGNEQFF.

The V gene is TRBV28, the J gene TRBJ2-2, with TRBD1 matching over 11 bases. The CDR3 is made up of 16 amino acids. Unmatched junction bases numbered 5, after V lost 5 bases and J lost 3 bases. Germline V gives CDR1 MDHEN, CDR2 SYDVKM. This CDR3 reads CASSHRDRGDTGELFF. CDR3 DNA sequence: TGTGCCAGCAGTCACCGGGACAGGGGGGACACCGGGGAGCTGTTTTTT.

The rearrangement links TRBV6-5 to TRBJ2-1; 8 positions agree with TRBD2. CDR1 and CDR2 (germline): MNHEY, SVGAGI. The CDR3 extends over 15 amino acids. Unmatched junction bases numbered 7, after V lost 4 bases and J lost 5 bases. The CDR3 nucleotides read TGTGCCAGCAGTTGGGGACTAGAGGCCGACAATGAGCAGTTCTTC. It yields the protein CASSWGLEADNEQFF.

This CDR3 is CASSQSGRAREQYF. Written as DNA, the CDR3 is TGTGCCAGCAGCCAGAGCGGGAGGGCGCGCGAGCAGTACTTC. This rearrangement joins TRBV3-1 (or the pseudogene TRBV3-2) to TRBJ2-7, with 10 positions matching TRBD2. J was trimmed by 6 bases and V by 3 bases; bases with no gene match: 5. The V gene's germline CDR1 is LGHDT and CDR2 YNNKEL (reference sequence). CDR3 length: 14 amino acids.

The chain joins TRBV6-6 to TRBJ2-5; 9 bases align to TRBD2. CDR3 length equals 13 residues. Germline CDR1 MNHNY, CDR2 SVGAGI (reference sequence). J gave up 5 bases and V 4 bases, and 2 bases lay outside the gene matches. CDR3 bases: TGTGCCAGCAGTTTAGCGGGAGCGGAGACCCAGTACTTC. It codes for CASSLAGAETQYF.

This clone is a singleton in its sample. The rearrangement links TRBV5-6 to TRBJ1-1; D may be TRBD1 (6 bases). Trimming took off 4 bases at V and 1 base at J, with 14 bases between the two ends. The CDR3 totals 15 residues. The germline V gene encodes CDR1 SGHDT and CDR2 YYEEEE. CDR3 sequence (DNA): TGTGCCAGCAGCGAGAGGGGGTTGACGAACACTGAAGCTTTCTTT. Translation gives CASSERGLTNTEAFF.

V gene TRBV7-9 combines with J gene TRBJ2-7; tentatively, D is TRBD1 (6 bases). The V gene lost 5 bases and the J gene lost 7 bases, with 15 bases spanning the gap. The CDR3 loop spans 13 amino acids. The V gene's germline CDR1 is SEHNR and CDR2 FQNEAQ (reference sequence). The CDR3, as DNA: TGTGCCAGCAGCCGACAGGAGCCTGGAGAGCAGTACTTC. This sequence encodes CASSRQEPGEQYF.

V usage is TRBV18 and J usage is TRBJ2-6, with a weak D call TRBD1 (6 bases). Germline CDR1 reads KGHSH; CDR2 reads LQKENI. V lost 6 bases and J 4 bases, leaving 7 bases between the germline ends. The CDR3 is made up of 13 amino acids. The CDR3 here is CASSGAGANVLTF. The CDR3 DNA sequence: TGTGCCAGCTCGGGGGCAGGGGCCAACGTCCTGACTTTC.

A single count supports this clone. This chain uses TRBV6-5 with TRBJ1-2, with D possibly being TRBD1 (6 bases). From germline, CDR1 is MNHEY and CDR2 SVGAGI. This CDR3 has 16 residues. The V gene lost 0 bases and the J gene lost 7 bases, with 18 bases spanning the gap. The CDR3 DNA reads as TGTGCCAGCAGTTACTCTACAGGGCCAGGCCACGTTGGCTACACCTTC. Its translation is CASSYSTGPGHVGYTF.

The chain combines TRBV7-6 with TRBJ2-1, with 8 nucleotides matching TRBD1. This CDR3 is 18 amino acids long. Losses at the gene ends were 6 bases for V and 3 bases for J; bases not matched to a gene: 16. Germline V gene sequence: CDR1 SGHVS, CDR2 FNYEAQ. The CDR3 region is CASREGQGTKRDYNEQFF. CDR3 coding DNA: TGTGCCAGCAGAGAAGGACAGGGCACAAAACGAGACTACAATGAGCAGTTCTTC.

The rearrangement links TRBV28 to TRBJ2-1; 10 nucleotides agree with TRBD2. The V gene's germline CDR1 is MDHEN and CDR2 SYDVKM. The CDR3 runs to 15 residues. V was pared by 6 bases and J by 9 bases, with 11 bases of the junction left unmatched. The CDR3 DNA follows: TGTGCCAGCAGGGGATCTAGCGGGAGTATGTTTGAGCAGTTCTTC. Protein sequence: CASRGSSGSMFEQFF.

The CDR3 DNA sequence: TGTGCCAGTAGTATGCGGCCGCTTGGGAGAGATGAGCAGTTCTTC. Its translation: CASSMRPLGRDEQFF. The V and J genes are TRBV19 and TRBJ2-1; D possibly corresponds to TRBD2 (5 bases). The germline V gene has CDR1 LNHDA and CDR2 SQIVND (reference sequence). This CDR3 comprises 15 residues. Trimming took off 3 bases at V and 8 bases at J, with 17 bases between the two ends.